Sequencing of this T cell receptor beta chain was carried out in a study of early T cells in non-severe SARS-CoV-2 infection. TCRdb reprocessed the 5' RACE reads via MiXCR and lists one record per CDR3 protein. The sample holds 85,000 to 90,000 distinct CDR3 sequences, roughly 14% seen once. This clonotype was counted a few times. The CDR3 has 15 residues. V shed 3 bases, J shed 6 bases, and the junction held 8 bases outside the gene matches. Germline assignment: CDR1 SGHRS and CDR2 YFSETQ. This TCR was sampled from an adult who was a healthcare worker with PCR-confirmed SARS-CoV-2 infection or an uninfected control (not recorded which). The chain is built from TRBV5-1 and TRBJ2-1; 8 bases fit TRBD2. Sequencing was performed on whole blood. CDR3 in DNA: TGCGCCAGCAGCTGGGGACTAGTCACCCGCAATGAGCAGTTCTTC. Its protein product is CASSWGLVTRNEQFF.